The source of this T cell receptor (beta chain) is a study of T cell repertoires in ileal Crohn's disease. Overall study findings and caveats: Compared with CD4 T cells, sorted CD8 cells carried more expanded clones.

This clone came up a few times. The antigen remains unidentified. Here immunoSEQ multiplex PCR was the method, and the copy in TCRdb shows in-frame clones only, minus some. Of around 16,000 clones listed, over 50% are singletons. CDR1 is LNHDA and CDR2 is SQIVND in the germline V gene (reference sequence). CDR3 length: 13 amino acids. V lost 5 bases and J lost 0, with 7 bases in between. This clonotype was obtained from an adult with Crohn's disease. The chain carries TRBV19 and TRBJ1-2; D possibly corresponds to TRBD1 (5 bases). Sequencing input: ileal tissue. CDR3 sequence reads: CASSLTANYGYTF. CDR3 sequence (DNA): TGTGCCAGTAGTCTGACAGCTAACTATGGCTACACCTTC.